This TCR beta chain was observed in a study of cytomegalovirus exposure and HLA in healthy donors (dated by TCRdb to about 2017). Regarding the study in general: According to an earlier analysis of 587 of the donors, 150 million to 200 million T cells yielded approximately 120 million unique TCR beta sequences and 276 Gb of sequence data. About 280 gigabases of sequencing data and some 85 million unique TCR sequences were included in an early release covering over 600 HLA-typed donors. Of the 300 to 500 genotyped donors, 80% to 90% were placed in the genetic ancestry cluster associated with self-reported Caucasian donors. The aim of the study was to test whether cataloging public T cell receptors could identify signatures of past pathogen exposure. The study used immunosequencing to profile the T cell repertoires of approximately 650 subjects and linked those repertoires to cytomegalovirus serostatus. A separate validation cohort of 100 to 150 different subjects was used in addition to the 666-subject first cohort. To predict cytomegalovirus infection status, the study combined high-throughput TCR immunosequencing, statistical association of individual TCRs with disease status, and machine learning. To study patterns of TCR occurrence, a later analysis re-analyzed previously published TCR beta repertoires from more than 550 donors and added high-resolution HLA genotyping. In the later analysis, no new phenotypic data were used to find candidate immune exposures; instead, reliance was placed on TCR beta sequences and their occurrence across donors. To decide whether each TCR beta V gene segment behaved as functional or pseudogenic, an earlier analysis of several hundred of the donors relied on high-throughput TCR beta sequencing. Alongside the repertoire data, information on donor age, sex, ethnicity and CMV serostatus was compiled. A later genetic analysis took genome-wide SNP genotypes for about three fifths of the 666 donors and used that subset as a discovery cohort. Every discovery cohort repertoire had been produced on one sequencing platform. HLA typing covered class I and class II loci at four-digit resolution. The number of typed donors differed by locus: about 620-640 for A, B, C, DRB1 and DQB1; some 500 for DQA1; around 610 for DPA1; and around 470 for DPB1. A handful of DR-DQ haplotypes were handled as single units for association and clustering because linkage in the cohort was strong. Across around 400 genotyped donors of the cohort, an average of approximately 200,000 unique TCR beta nucleotide sequences per donor were sequenced, and roughly 17% of those sequences were non-productive. Overall results and qualifications from the work: In a later analysis, around 17,000 TCR beta sequences were associated with specific HLA alleles at a false discovery rate of 0.05. The authors suggested that the approach could potentially be generalized to other disease states and immunological phenotypes. A later analysis reported that several top co-occurrence clusters appeared linked to parvovirus B19, influenza, CMV and Epstein-Barr virus. Only TCR beta chains were sequenced in this cohort, and the absence of alpha or paired-chain data limited detectable features. HLA typing was unavailable for some donors at each locus, so association tests used only the typed subset. In a later analysis, HLA-associated TCR beta chains showed more clonal expansion and lower generation probabilities than non-associated chains that were equally common. Presence/absence analyses assumed roughly uniform sequencing depth across donors, an assumption that may not hold. Because the 87-base-pair reads could not distinguish some IMGT-functional V segments, including TRBV6-2 and TRBV6-3, those segments were excluded. Most TCR sequences were observed very rarely across donors, whereas some public TCRs were present in many individuals. A group of highly shared sequence variants was considered likely to be a technical artifact of the sequencing pipeline. A few of the identified cytomegalovirus-associated TCR beta chains were confirmed in vitro to be specific for cytomegalovirus antigens. A later analysis found that most CMV-associated TCR beta chains appeared HLA-restricted, with HLA associations seemingly driven largely by CMV exposure. In a later genetic analysis, fewer N-insertions in productive TCRs were reported among donors in an Asian-associated ancestry cluster than the roughly 670-donor mean. In an earlier analysis of a few hundred of the donors, most TCR beta V segments were observed in productive rearrangements about 87% or about 30% of the time, broadly matching IMGT annotations. A further reported finding was that TCR beta sequences accurately predicted the HLA-A and HLA-B alleles for most subjects in the first cohort. Because counts were too low, roughly 16 rarely observed V segments, including chromosome 9 orphons, were left out of the earlier analysis of approximately 500 of the donors. V-gene and J-gene trimming of TCR beta chains was associated with a missense DCLRE1C variant in a later genetic analysis, and the association was replicated in an independent cohort. The study gave a list of 150 to 200 TCR beta chains associated with cytomegalovirus. Linkage disequilibrium might explain the correlated functional status among segregating V segments, but an unknown experimental factor could not be ruled out. According to a later analysis, TCR association rates differed among HLA loci, with DRB1 alleles showing the most associated TCRs and HLA-C alleles showing the fewest. Strong co-occurrence of HLA alleles, especially DR and DQ, made assigning TCR associations to individual alleles difficult. The classifier was reported to diagnose cytomegalovirus status with high specificity and sensitivity in both the original cohort and the validation cohort. For the cohort, immune exposure information was limited to CMV serostatus.

In total, about 650 healthy bone marrow donors made up the cohort. All cohort members were sampled while nominally healthy, although unrecorded immune exposures were likely present. The donor was CMV seronegative and was included in the group of a few hundred seronegative cohort members. Every donor gave a peripheral blood sample, and the peripheral blood mononuclear cells from that sample were used for TCR beta sequencing. The Qiagen DNeasy Blood Extraction Kit was used to extract genomic DNA from the blood cell samples. The CDR3 spans 14 residues, from the cysteine through the phenylalanine. The sequence is cut down to CDR3 DNA, 42 bases in frame from base 1. The V and J ends are trimmed by 2 bases and 1 base, leaving 11 bases between them. The germline V gene (reference sequence) gives CDR1 as GTSNPN and CDR2 as SVGIG. Library method: the immunoSEQ multiplex PCR assay. The multiplex PCR relied on a mix of 60 forward primers for TCR Vbeta segments and 13 reverse primers for TCR Jbeta segments. The CDR3 region of rearranged TCR beta genes was amplified from genomic DNA by a multiplex PCR assay. Amplified TCR beta libraries were sequenced as 87-base-pair reads on the Illumina HiSeq System. On the authors' methods: In a later analysis, 70 million to 95 million unique TCR beta chains were counted across the 500 to 850 repertoires, and roughly 10 million of these chains were shared by at least two donors. Raw reads were error-corrected and collapsed into unique sequences with a nearest-neighbor algorithm that merged closely related sequences to remove PCR and sequencing errors. Alignment of CDR3 sequences to IMGT reference sequences was used to assign V, D and J gene segments. For a sequence to be retained, a match of at least six nucleotides to both a V gene segment and a J gene segment was required. A rearrangement was called productive if the CDR3 had no stop codons and remained in frame with V and J, and every other rearrangement was called non-productive. CDR3 was defined according to IMGT convention as the region running from the second conserved V-encoded cysteine to the conserved J-encoded phenylalanine. The earlier analysis of about 620 of the donors excluded sequences that lacked an unambiguous match to a single V gene segment. In an earlier analysis of approximately 550 of the donors, V segments were called functional above 56.7% productive rearrangements and were called segregating when the between-donor standard deviation exceeded 5%. A statistical classification framework was developed to diagnose cytomegalovirus status using the catalog of TCR beta chain sequences. In a later analysis, TCR nucleotide sequences were compared against IMGT/GENE-DB human TR gene sequences so that V and J genes could be assigned. In a later analysis, CDR3 sequences and most-parsimonious VDJ recombination scenarios were assigned using the TCRdist pipeline. In a later analysis, each TCR beta chain was defined by its CDR3 amino acid sequence together with its V-gene family, and reads lacking a unique V-gene family were excluded. As a way to deal with suspected cross-contamination and a sequencing artifact, a later analysis dropped 450 to 700 nucleotide sequences that were highly shared and had low generation probability. In a later analysis, a clonal expansion index for each public chain was calculated from normalized within-repertoire ranks of inferred template counts. In a later analysis, generation probabilities were computed using a VDJ recombination model fitted to out-of-frame rearrangements, and the results were checked against IGoR. Hypergeometric tests were used in a later analysis to score TCR-TCR, TCR-HLA and TCR-CMV co-occurrence, with a repertoire-size bias correction applied to the TCR pairs. False discovery rates were estimated in a later analysis by permuting HLA or CMV assignments 20 times. In a later analysis, co-occurring TCRs were grouped using DBSCAN, and TCRdist sequence similarity was added for clustering within HLA-allele-positive subsets. Repertoires with fewer than 30,000 or more than 120,000 public chains were left out of co-occurrence clustering, as were several repertoires with anomalous nucleotide sharing. This is the immuneACCESS table as TCRdb keeps it, with only in-frame sequences that have V and J called. A part of the clones is gone; compared with another copy, unresolved V genes explain less than half, and the rest is unexplained. That table furnishes V, J and clone size, whereas the DNA furnished D and trimming. For this sample the table gives some 200,000 clones, of which 60% to 80% were detected only once. The ten top clones hold 1.5% to 2% of the sample.

With regard to this clone: No cognate antigen has been identified for it. No per-base quality is available; no much larger clone lies one base away.

This TCR was sampled from a man aged 18 to 30 in good health and CMV-seronegative. The source material was PBMCs. The V gene is TRBV30 and the J gene is TRBJ1-1, with the D gene uncertain. CDR3 region: CAWSWSGGNTEAFF. DNA sequence: TGTGCCTGGAGTTGGTCGGGAGGGAACACTGAAGCTTTCTTT.